In its sample, the clone carrying this T cell receptor beta chain was seen once. Time point meaning: newly diagnosed GD, antithyroid drugs for less than 3 months. PBMCs provided the RNA from which the TCR library was made. With EDTA tubes as the receptacles, 7.5 to 9.5 milliliters of peripheral blood were drawn. In building TCR beta libraries, iRepertoire HTBI primers were used together with Arm-PCR of CDR3 regions. TCRdb ran MiXCR on the multiplex PCR reads and lists one entry per CDR3 protein. The table lists 350,000 to 550,000 distinct CDR3 sequences, 15% of them singletons, with approximately 16% in the top ten. The sample originates from a study of regulatory T cells in long-lasting Graves disease. Study-wide background: Antithyroid drug use was under 3 months in newly diagnosed Graves' patients.

V lost 0 bases and J 6 bases, leaving 0 bases between the germline ends. CDR1 and CDR2 from the germline V gene are LGHDT and YNNKEL (reference sequence). CDR3 length: 10 amino acids. These data also formed part of another study, on T cells in Graves' hyperthyroidism and ophthalmopathy. That work contributes: Thyroid ultrasound and orbital computed tomography, with clinical symptoms and serum thyroxine and TRAb, informed diagnoses.

The origin of this receptor is a young woman with Graves disease. The sample was peripheral blood mononuclear cells (PBMCs), taken at new diagnosis, from a patient treated with antithyroid drugs. The chain recombines TRBV3-1 with TRBJ2-7; no definite D call. CDR3 sequence reads: CASSQDEQYF. In nucleotides, the CDR3 is TGTGCCAGCAGCCAAGACGAGCAGTACTTC.